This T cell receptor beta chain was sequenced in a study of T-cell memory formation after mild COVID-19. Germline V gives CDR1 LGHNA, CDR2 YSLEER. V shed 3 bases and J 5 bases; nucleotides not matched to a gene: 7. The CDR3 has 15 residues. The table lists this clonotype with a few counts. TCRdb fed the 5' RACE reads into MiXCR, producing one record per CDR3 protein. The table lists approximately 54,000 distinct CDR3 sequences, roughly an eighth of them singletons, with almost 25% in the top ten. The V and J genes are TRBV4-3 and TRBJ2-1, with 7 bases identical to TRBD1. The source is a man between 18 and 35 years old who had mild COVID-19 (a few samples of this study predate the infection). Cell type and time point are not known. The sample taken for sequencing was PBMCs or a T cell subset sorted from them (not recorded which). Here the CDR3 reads CASSQQDRLNNEQFF. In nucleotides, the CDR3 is TGCGCCAGCAGCCAGCAGGACAGGTTGAACAATGAGCAGTTCTTC.